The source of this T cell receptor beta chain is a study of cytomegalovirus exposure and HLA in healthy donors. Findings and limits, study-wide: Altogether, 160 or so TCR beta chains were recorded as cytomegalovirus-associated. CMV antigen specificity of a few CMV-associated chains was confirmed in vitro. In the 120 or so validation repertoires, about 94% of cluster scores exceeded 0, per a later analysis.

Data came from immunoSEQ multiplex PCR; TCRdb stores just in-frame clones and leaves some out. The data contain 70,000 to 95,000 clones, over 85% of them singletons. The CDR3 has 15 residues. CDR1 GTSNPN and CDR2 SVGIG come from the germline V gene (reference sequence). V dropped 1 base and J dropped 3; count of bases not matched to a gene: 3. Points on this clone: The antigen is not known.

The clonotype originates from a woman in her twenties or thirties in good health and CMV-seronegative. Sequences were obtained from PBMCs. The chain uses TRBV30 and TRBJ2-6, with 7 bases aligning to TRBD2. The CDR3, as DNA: TGTGCCTGGAGTGGTCGCGGGAGTGGGGCCAACGTCCTGACTTTC. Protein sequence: CAWSGRGSGANVLTF.